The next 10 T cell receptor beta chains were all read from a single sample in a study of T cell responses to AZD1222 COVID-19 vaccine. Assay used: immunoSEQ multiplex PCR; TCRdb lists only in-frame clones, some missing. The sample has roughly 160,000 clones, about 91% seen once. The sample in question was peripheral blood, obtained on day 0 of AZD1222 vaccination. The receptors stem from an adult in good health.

CDR3 coding DNA: TGTGCCAGCAGTGACAGGGATAACTATGGCTACACCTTC. Translation: CASSDRDNYGYTF. The chain is built from TRBV27 and TRBJ1-2, with TRBD1 matching over 7 bases. Germline assignment: CDR1 MNHEY and CDR2 SMNVEV (reference sequence). The V segment lost 5 bases and the J segment 1 base; nucleotides outside the gene matches: 1. There are 13 residues in the CDR3.

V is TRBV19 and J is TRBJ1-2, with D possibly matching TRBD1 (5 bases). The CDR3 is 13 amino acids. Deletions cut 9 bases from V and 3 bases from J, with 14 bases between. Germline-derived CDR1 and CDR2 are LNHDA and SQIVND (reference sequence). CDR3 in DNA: TGTGCCAGCGTCGACAGTGCCTACTATGGCTACACCTTC. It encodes CASVDSAYYGYTF.

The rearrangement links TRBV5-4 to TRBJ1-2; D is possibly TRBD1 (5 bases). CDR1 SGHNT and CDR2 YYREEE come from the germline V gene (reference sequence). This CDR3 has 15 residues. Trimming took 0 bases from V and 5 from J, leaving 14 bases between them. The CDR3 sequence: CASSLASRGEYGYTF. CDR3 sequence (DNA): TGTGCCAGCAGCTTGGCTTCTCGGGGCGAATATGGCTACACCTTC.

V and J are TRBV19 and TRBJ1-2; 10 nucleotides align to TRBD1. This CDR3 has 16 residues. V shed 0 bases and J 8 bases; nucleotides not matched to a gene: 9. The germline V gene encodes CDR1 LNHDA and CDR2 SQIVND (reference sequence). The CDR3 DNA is TGTGCCAGTAGTATAGATCTATCTGGGACAGGGGACGGCTACACCTTC. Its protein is CASSIDLSGTGDGYTF.

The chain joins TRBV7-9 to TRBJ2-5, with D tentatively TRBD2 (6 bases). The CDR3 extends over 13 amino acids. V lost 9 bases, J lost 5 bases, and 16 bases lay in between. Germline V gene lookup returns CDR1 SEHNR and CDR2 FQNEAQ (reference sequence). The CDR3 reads CASSPGEVETQYF. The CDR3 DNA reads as TGTGCCAGTTCACCGGGGGAGGTGGAGACCCAGTACTTC. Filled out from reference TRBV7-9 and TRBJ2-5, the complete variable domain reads DTGVSQNPRHKITKRGQNVTFRCDPISEHNRLYWYRQTLGQGPEFLTYFQNEAQLEKSRLLSDRFSAERPKGSFSTLEIQRTEQGDSAMYLCASSPGEVETQYFGPGTRLLVL.

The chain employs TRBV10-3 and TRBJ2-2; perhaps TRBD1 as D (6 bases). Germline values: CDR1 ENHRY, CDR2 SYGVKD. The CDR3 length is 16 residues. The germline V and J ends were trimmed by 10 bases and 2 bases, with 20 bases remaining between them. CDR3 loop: CATRQATVPNTGELFF. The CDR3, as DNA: TGTGCCACAAGACAGGCGACCGTACCCAACACCGGGGAGCTGTTTTTT.

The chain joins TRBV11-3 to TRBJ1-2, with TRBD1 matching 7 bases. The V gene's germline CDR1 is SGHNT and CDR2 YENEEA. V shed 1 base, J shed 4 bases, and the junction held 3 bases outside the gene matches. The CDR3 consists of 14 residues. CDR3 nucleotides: TGTGCCAGCAGCTTAGCACAGGGGATCTATGGCTACACCTTC. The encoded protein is CASSLAQGIYGYTF.

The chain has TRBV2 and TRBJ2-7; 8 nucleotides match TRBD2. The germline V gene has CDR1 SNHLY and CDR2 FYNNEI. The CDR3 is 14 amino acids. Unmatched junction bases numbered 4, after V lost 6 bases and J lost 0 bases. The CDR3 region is CASRSGTSSYEQYF. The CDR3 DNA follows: TGTGCCAGCAGATCCGGGACTAGCTCCTACGAGCAGTACTTC. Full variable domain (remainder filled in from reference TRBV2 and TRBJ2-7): EPEVTQTPSHQVTQMGQEVILRCVPISNHLYFYWYRQILGQKVEFLVSFYNNEISEKSEIFDDQFSVERPDGSNFTLKIRSTKLEDSAMYFCASRSGTSSYEQYFGPGTRLTVT.

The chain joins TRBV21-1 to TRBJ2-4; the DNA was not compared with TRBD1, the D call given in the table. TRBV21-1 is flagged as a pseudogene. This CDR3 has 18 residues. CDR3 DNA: TGTGCCAGCAGCAAAAAACTAAGACAGTCTAGAGCCAAAAACATTCAGTACTTC. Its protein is CASSKKLRQSRAKNIQYF.

CDR3 coding DNA: TGTGCCAGCAGCTTAAATACGGTAACCTACGAGCAGTACTTC. Its protein is CASSLNTVTYEQYF. This rearrangement joins TRBV11-3 to TRBJ2-7, with D hard to call. Trimming removed 2 bases at V and 2 bases at J, with 10 bases between. Looked up from germline, CDR1 is SGHNT and CDR2 is YENEEA. This CDR3 is 14 amino acids long.